The clone carrying this T cell receptor (beta chain) qualifies as medium-sized. The target antigen is unknown. The data originate from a study of a mutant IDH1 vaccine in newly diagnosed glioma. Across the study: Treated patients, 62.5% male and approximately 38% female, averaged approximately 40 years of age. The therapy given earlier, which was standard therapy, consisted of radiotherapy, temozolomide, or both, and most of the patients received both. Study-level findings and limits: Pseudoprogression seemingly bore no relation to changes in top peripheral T cell clonotypes.

The assay was immunoSEQ multiplex PCR, and TCRdb's table has in-frame clones only and misses some. The sample holds fewer than 40,000 clones, about 80% seen once. Noted time point: baseline, week 1 (first vaccination visit). The treatment is: pre-vaccination baseline after standard-of-care therapy. Astrocytomas found in donors were new, WHO grade 3 or 4, IDH1-mutant and ATRX-lost. Trimming shortened V by 0 bases and J by 8 bases, and 17 bases separated the two germline ends. Germline V CDR1 and CDR2: MGHRA, YSYEKL. The CDR3 consists of 16 residues. This clonotype was obtained from a young man with glioma. The sample was PBMCs, taken from a glioma patient treated with radiotherapy, temozolomide or both. The chain has TRBV4-1 and TRBJ2-1; D is uncertain. Written as DNA, the CDR3 is TGCGCCAGCAGCCAAGAAAGGGTAAAGGGATGGGATGAGCAGTTCTTC. Translating it yields CASSQERVKGWDEQFF.